This entry describes one TCR beta chain. In the original analysis: Reference gene primers were amplified, and this amplification served to estimate nucleated cell counts. Only in-frame clones appear in the TCRdb table, and some are missing; sequencing was by immunoSEQ multiplex PCR. V, J and clone size were drawn from that table, and D and trimming were deduced from the DNA. Among about 400,000 clones listed, 86% were seen once. This record belongs to a study of blood T cell repertoires in COVID-19. Whole-study context: Whether acute or convalescent, the COVID-19 samples came from the United States, Italy and Spain. Sample material is recorded as cDNA or gDNA derived from T cells, B-cell-depleted T cells, or PBMCs.

This CDR3 spans 12 amino acids. V lost 2 bases and J 0 bases, leaving 2 bases between the germline ends. Germline assignment: CDR1 SNHLY and CDR2 FYNNEI. J is TRBJ2-7 and V is TRBV2; D gene ambiguous. Material: peripheral blood. The sequence derives from a woman in her 30s with active or convalescent COVID-19. In DNA form, the CDR3 reads TGTGCCAGCAGTGAATACTCCTACGAGCAGTACTTC. It codes for CASSEYSYEQYF.